This T cell receptor (beta chain) was recovered during a study of tumor-infiltrating lymphocytes in oesophageal squamous cell carcinoma. This clonotype was seen many times. Trimming cost V 0 bases and J 5 bases, with 7 bases left between them. Per the germline V gene, CDR1 is SGHAT and CDR2 is FQNNGV. CDR3 length: 13 amino acids. TCRdb recomputed calls from the PCR reads with MiXCR, one row per CDR3 protein. Here the sample spans roughly 20,000 distinct CDR3 sequences, around 40% being singletons. The specimen was blood. The rearrangement joins TRBV11-2 to TRBJ1-1; D possibly corresponds to TRBD1 (6 bases). The TCR comes from a male donor with esophageal squamous cell carcinoma. CDR3 loop: CASSLDQGTEAFF. CDR3 nucleotides: TGTGCCAGCAGCTTAGATCAGGGGACTGAAGCTTTCTTT.